This T cell receptor beta chain was sequenced in a study of T-cell reconstitution after alpha-beta-depleted transplantation in children. This clonotype showed up just a few times. Its antigen remains unidentified. This CDR3 contains 14 residues. With V trimmed by 7 bases and J by 5 bases, 7 bases remained unmatched. Germline CDR1 reads SGHRS; CDR2 reads YFSETQ. Study results and limitations: It was newly produced T cells that mostly accounted for T-cell counts and diversity one year after transplant. At around two months after transplant, the alpha-beta T cells were reportedly derived from several hundred expanded clones that came from non-depleted graft cells. Diversity of TCRbeta at day 60 was high in some patients, arising from surviving recipient T cells and thymic progenitors.

Unique molecular identifiers were incorporated when the TCRbeta library was constructed. MiXCR, applied by TCRdb to the PCR reads, yields one record per CDR3 protein. The sample includes 670,000 or so distinct CDR3 sequences, around 12% of them seen just once. The rearrangement joins TRBV5-1 to TRBJ2-1; 9 bases match TRBD1. The specimen comprised PBMCs, sampled before TCRalphabeta/CD19-depleted stem cell transplant. The clonotype was recovered from a girl between 2 and 10 years old with congenital amegakaryocytic thrombocytopenia, due to receive a stem cell transplant. The DNA for the CDR3 is TGCGCCAGCGGAACCGGGACAGGGAACAATGAGCAGTTCTTC. This sequence encodes CASGTGTGNNEQFF. The variable domain in full, completed from reference TRBV5-1 and TRBJ2-1, reads KAGVTQTPRYLIKTRGQQVTLSCSPISGHRSVSWYQQTPGQGLQFLFEYFSETQRNKGNFPGRFSGRQFSNSRSEMNVSTLELGDSALYLCASGTGTGNNEQFFGPGTRLTVL.